Below, 13 T cell receptor beta chains from the same sample are listed, as sequenced in a study of blood T cell repertoires in COVID-19 (dated by TCRdb to 2018 to 2021). Receptors were amplified or captured by the immunoSEQ multiplex PCR assay. The source is immuneACCESS, and TCRdb retained only in-frame sequences with V and J called. Part of the clones is not carried over; for the studies checked, unresolved V genes explain less than half of this, and the remainder is unexplained. The sample data list about 110,000 clones, and roughly 79% of these were observed just once. In total, the top ten clones hold 30% to 45% of the sample. Input material: peripheral blood. All receptors come from a man older than 75 with acute or convalescent COVID-19.

The chain uses TRBV2 and TRBJ2-3, with 10 nucleotides matching TRBD1. With 6 bases clipped from V and 3 bases from J, the junction kept 6 bases outside the gene matches. This CDR3 has 15 residues. Germline values: CDR1 SNHLY, CDR2 FYNNEI. For the CDR3, the DNA is TGTGCCAGCAGCTTGACAGGGGGCCCGACAGATACGCAGTATTTT. Its protein product is CASSLTGGPTDTQYF.

The rearrangement joins TRBV21-1 to TRBJ2-2; the DNA was not compared with TRBD2, the D call given in the table. TRBV21-1 is listed as a pseudogene. CDR3 size: 20 residues. This CDR3 is CASSKALRWTFLLNTGELFF. CDR3 in DNA: TGTGCCAGCAGCAAAGCGCTAAGATGGACTTTCTTATTGAACACCGGGGAGCTGTTTTTT.

This chain links TRBV28 with TRBJ2-5, with a tentative D call TRBD1 (6 bases). This CDR3 spans 15 amino acids. Between the trimmed V and J ends, which lost 2 bases and 0 bases, there was a span of 10 bases. Germline V gene lookup returns CDR1 MDHEN and CDR2 SYDVKM. CDR3 DNA: TGTGCCAGCAGTTTAGTAGGGACAAACCAAGAGACCCAGTACTTC. Amino acid sequence: CASSLVGTNQETQYF.

The chain carries TRBV11-2 and TRBJ1-1, with D possibly matching TRBD1 (6 bases). Trimming pared 5 bases from V and 3 bases from J, leaving 16 bases between. CDR1 and CDR2 (germline): SGHAT, FQNNGV. CDR3 length equals 15 residues. The CDR3 sequence is CASSNIGQGHTEAFF. The DNA of the CDR3 is TGTGCCAGCAGCAATATTGGGCAGGGGCACACTGAAGCTTTCTTT.

This clone appeared once. At one boundary the junction diverges from the germline segment, which might be a read error. The chain uses TRBV5-6 and TRBJ2-7, with D maybe TRBD1 (6 bases). CDR3 size: 13 residues. Germline CDR1 and CDR2: SGHDT and YYEEEE. The CDR3 sequence is CASSLASGRGLNF. DNA for the CDR3: TGTGCCAGCAGCTTGGCAAGTGGTAGGGGGTTGAATTTC.

The CDR3 spells CASSLAASGPSTDTQYF. The CDR3 nucleotides are TGTGCCAGCAGCTTAGCTGCTAGCGGGCCTAGCACAGATACGCAGTATTTT. The chain recombines TRBV7-6 with TRBJ2-3; TRBD2 agrees at 8 bases. V lost 0 bases and J lost 0; bases outside the gene matches: 5. CDR3 length equals 17 residues. The germline gives CDR1 SGHVS, CDR2 FNYEAQ. The full variable domain, with the rest looked up from reference TRBV7-6 and TRBJ2-3, is GAGVSQSPRYKVTKRGQDVALRCDPISGHVSLYWYRQALGQGPEFLTYFNYEAQQDKSGLPNDRFSAERPEGSISTLTIQRTEQRDSAMYRCASSLAASGPSTDTQYFGPGTRLTVL.

This chain joins TRBV15 and TRBJ1-3; 10 nucleotides match TRBD1. CDR1 and CDR2 (germline): LNHNV, YYDKDF (reference sequence). V lost 9 bases to trimming and J lost 2 bases; unmatched junction nucleotides: 4. CDR3 length: 14 residues. The CDR3 DNA is TGTGCCACTTCCGGGACAGGGGCTGGAAACACCATATATTTT. It is translated as CATSGTGAGNTIYF. The whole variable domain, remainder taken from reference TRBV15 and TRBJ1-3, is DAMVIQNPRYQVTQFGKPVTLSCSQTLNHNVMYWYQQKSSQAPKLLFHYYDKDFNNEADTPDNFQSRRPNTSFCFLDIRSPGLGDTAMYLCATSGTGAGNTIYFGEGSWLTVV.

In DNA, the CDR3 is TGTGCCAGCAGACTGACACCCACCTACGAGCAGTACTTC. Translated: CASRLTPTYEQYF. This chain links TRBV2 with TRBJ2-7; D unresolved. The germline gives CDR1 SNHLY, CDR2 FYNNEI. This CDR3 is built from 13 residues. V lost 6 bases, J lost 2 bases, and 11 bases lay in between. Together with reference TRBV2 and TRBJ2-7, the CDR3 gives the full variable domain: EPEVTQTPSHQVTQMGQEVILRCVPISNHLYFYWYRQILGQKVEFLVSFYNNEISEKSEIFDDQFSVERPDGSNFTLKIRSTKLEDSAMYFCASRLTPTYEQYFGPGTRLTVT.

V and J are TRBV18 and TRBJ1-1; D is unclear. Germline V lookup: CDR1 KGHSH, CDR2 LQKENI. Trimming took off 1 base at V and 1 base at J, with 10 bases between the two ends. CDR3 length: 15 amino acids. The CDR3 region is CASSPHTEPNTEAFF. In DNA, the CDR3 is TGTGCCAGCTCACCACACACAGAGCCGAACACTGAAGCTTTCTTT. The whole variable domain, filled in from reference TRBV18 and TRBJ1-1, reads NAGVMQNPRHLVRRRGQEARLRCSPMKGHSHVYWYRQLPEEGLKFMVYLQKENIIDESGMPKERFSAEFPKEGPSILRIQQVVRGDSAAYFCASSPHTEPNTEAFFGQGTRLTVV.

This clone was counted once. The rearrangement uses TRBV2 and TRBJ1-1; 7 bases fit TRBD1. This CDR3 region has 14 residues. Germline trimming cut 6 bases from V and 10 bases from J; bases unmatched to any gene: 14. Germline assignment: CDR1 SNHLY and CDR2 FYNNEI. In DNA form, the CDR3 reads TGTGCCAGCAGAGACAGGGTTGGGGTTATGTTAGCTTTCTTT. Protein product: CASRDRVGVMLAFF.

This clone is a singleton in its sample. The rearrangement links TRBV24-1 to TRBJ2-3, with TRBD1 matching over 7 bases. Losses at the gene ends were 3 bases for V and 1 base for J; bases not matched to a gene: 9. Germline V CDR1 and CDR2: KGHDR, SFDVKD. The CDR3 contains 17 residues. The CDR3 is CATSDRAGGRGTDTQYF. CDR3 DNA sequence: TGTGCCACCAGTGATAGGGCAGGGGGTCGGGGCACAGATACGCAGTATTTT.

J is TRBJ2-1 and V is TRBV9, with TRBD2 matching 8 bases. V trimming: 4 bases; J trimming: 8 bases; junction bases outside the gene matches: 5. The CDR3 has 13 residues. Germline V gives CDR1 SGDLS, CDR2 YYNGEE. DNA of the CDR3: TGTGCCAGCAGCAAGGCGGGAGGCCATGAGCAGTTCTTC. Translating it yields CASSKAGGHEQFF.

This sequence joins TRBV28 and TRBJ2-5; 12 nucleotides match TRBD2. V lost 5 bases, J lost 1 base, and 5 bases stayed unmatched. This CDR3 has 16 residues. The germline CDR1 and CDR2 sequences are MDHEN and SYDVKM. Written as DNA, the CDR3 is TGTGCCAGCAGTAGGACTAGCGGGATACTCCAAGAGACCCAGTACTTC. Translated, it gives CASSRTSGILQETQYF.